Shown below are 5 T cell receptor beta chains from a single sample sequenced in a study of cytomegalovirus exposure and HLA in healthy donors. Both 60 Vbeta primers and 13 Jbeta primers went into the PCR. TCRdb's table, derived via immunoSEQ multiplex PCR, lists solely in-frame clones and lacks some. The profile shows roughly 130,000 clones, roughly 75% of them singletons. The specimen sequenced was PBMCs. The origin of the receptors is a man aged 25 to 40 in good health and CMV-seronegative.

The chain has TRBV5-1 and TRBJ1-1; 8 bases match TRBD1. The CDR3 loop spans 16 amino acids. Germline values: CDR1 SGHRS, CDR2 YFSETQ. V lost 4 bases, J lost 1 base, and 9 bases stayed unmatched. In nucleotides, the CDR3 is TGCGCCAGCAGCGCGGGACAGGCGAAACCGAACACTGAAGCTTTCTTT. This translates into CASSAGQAKPNTEAFF.

The chain links TRBV5-4 to TRBJ1-2; tentatively, D is TRBD1 (5 bases). The CDR3 consists of 15 residues. CDR1 and CDR2 (germline): SGHNT, YYREEE (reference sequence). Deletions cut 0 bases from V and 6 bases from J, with 15 bases between. The CDR3 DNA is TGTGCCAGCAGCTTGGAGGGCAGGGAAGCCAATGGCTACACCTTC. It is translated as CASSLEGREANGYTF.

The CDR3 spells CASSYSNRGTANEQFF. The CDR3, as DNA: TGTGCCAGCAGTTACTCGAACAGGGGGACTGCCAATGAGCAGTTCTTC. This chain connects TRBV6-6 to TRBJ2-1; 8 bases map to TRBD1. J was trimmed by 6 bases and V by 0 bases; bases with no gene match: 7. CDR1 MNHNY and CDR2 SVGAGI come from the germline V gene (reference sequence). The CDR3 is made up of 16 amino acids.

V gene TRBV2 combines with J gene TRBJ2-5; 11 nucleotides align to TRBD2. With 6 bases clipped from V and 5 bases from J, the junction kept 11 bases outside the gene matches. Germline V gene lookup returns CDR1 SNHLY and CDR2 FYNNEI. The CDR3 extends over 16 amino acids. Here the CDR3 reads CASRNGLAGIRETQYF. CDR3 nucleotides: TGTGCCAGCAGGAATGGACTAGCGGGTATCAGGGAGACCCAGTACTTC.

The chain uses TRBV6-7 and TRBJ1-5; 11 nucleotides align to TRBD1. TRBV6-7 is an ORF; its function is uncertain. This CDR3 has 17 amino acids. V trimming: 4 bases; J trimming: 4 bases; junction bases outside the gene matches: 9. The CDR3, as DNA: TGTGCCAGCAGTTCACCGGGACAGGGGGGAAGTAATCAGCCCCAGCATTTT. Translation gives CASSSPGQGGSNQPQHF.